This entry lists 23 T cell receptor beta chains sequenced from one sample in a study of cytomegalovirus exposure and HLA in healthy donors. Vbeta (60) and Jbeta (13) primers were used in the PCR. TCRdb's copy holds only in-frame clones and misses some; the assay was immunoSEQ multiplex PCR. In the table there are more than 100,000 clones, over 70% of which are singletons. The sequencing sample was made of PBMCs. The origin of the receptors is a woman in her 40s in good health and CMV-seronegative.

This clone was detected a few times. The chain joins TRBV7-6 to TRBJ1-1, with a weak D call TRBD1 (6 bases). Trimming cost V 1 base and J 6 bases, with 18 bases left between them. Germline values: CDR1 SGHVS, CDR2 FNYEAQ. The CDR3 spans 16 residues. The CDR3 loop reads CASSLGGSGVSSEAFF. The CDR3 nucleotides read TGTGCCAGCAGCTTAGGCGGTTCAGGGGTGAGCTCTGAAGCTTTCTTT.

This chain links TRBV10-3 with TRBJ1-2; no clear D gene. V lost 0 bases and J lost 0, with 11 bases in between. Germline-derived CDR1 and CDR2 are ENHRY and SYGVKD. The CDR3 runs to 16 residues. The CDR3 nucleotides read TGTGCCATCAGTGAGTCGAAGGTCACAGCTAACTATGGCTACACCTTC. This encodes CAISESKVTANYGYTF.

The V call is TRBV7-8, the J call TRBJ2-3; 12 bases match TRBD2. The germline V gene has CDR1 SGHVS and CDR2 FQNEAQ. The CDR3 has 16 residues. The junction had 4 bases not matched to a gene; V was cut back by 4 bases and J by 2 bases. This CDR3 is CASSSRTSGATDTQYF. In DNA, the CDR3 is TGTGCCAGCAGCTCTAGGACTAGCGGGGCCACAGATACGCAGTATTTT.

The count of this clone is one. The chain joins TRBV2 to TRBJ2-1; 10 nucleotides align to TRBD2. This CDR3 has 15 residues. CDR1 and CDR2 from the germline V gene are SNHLY and FYNNEI. V lost 4 bases to trimming and J lost 5 bases; unmatched junction nucleotides: 5. The CDR3 DNA reads as TGTGCCAGCAGTGCGGCTAGCGGGGGACACAATGAGCAGTTCTTC. Translating gives CASSAASGGHNEQFF. Full variable domain (remainder filled in from reference TRBV2 and TRBJ2-1): EPEVTQTPSHQVTQMGQEVILRCVPISNHLYFYWYRQILGQKVEFLVSFYNNEISEKSEIFDDQFSVERPDGSNFTLKIRSTKLEDSAMYFCASSAASGGHNEQFFGPGTRLTVL.

This chain connects TRBV5-1 to TRBJ2-7; no firm D call. The CDR3 totals 14 residues. V shed 2 bases and J shed 6 bases, with 15 bases lying between them. In germline, CDR1 is SGHRS, CDR2 YFSETQ. In nucleotides, the CDR3 is TGCGCCAGCAGCTTTGCGCAGGTCCCCTTCGAGCAGTACTTC. Amino acid sequence: CASSFAQVPFEQYF.

This clone was seen a single time. The chain carries TRBV21-1 and TRBJ2-3; the table's D call, TRBD2, was not checked against the DNA. TRBV21-1 is given as a pseudogene. CDR3 length: 14 amino acids. As DNA, the CDR3 is TGTGCCAGCAGCCGGGACTGCACCACAGATACGCAGTATTTT. Protein: CASSRDCTTDTQYF.

V gene TRBV15 combines with J gene TRBJ2-1, with TRBD2 matching over 8 bases. In germline, CDR1 is LNHNV, CDR2 YYDKDF (reference sequence). V lost 1 base, J lost 1 base, and 12 bases stayed unmatched. There are 19 residues in the CDR3. The chain's CDR3 is CATSRVGAGLGWSYNEQFF. For the CDR3, the DNA is TGTGCCACCAGCAGAGTTGGGGCGGGACTAGGTTGGTCCTACAATGAGCAGTTCTTC.

The chain is built from TRBV29-1 and TRBJ1-2, with D tentatively TRBD1 (5 bases). The CDR3 consists of 13 residues. From germline, CDR1 is SQVTM and CDR2 ANQGSEA. V lost 4 bases and J 1 base, leaving 10 bases between the germline ends. The CDR3: CSVAPGVNYGYTF. The CDR3 DNA sequence: TGCAGCGTTGCGCCGGGGGTTAACTATGGCTACACCTTC.

This chain joins TRBV7-9 and TRBJ1-3, with unresolved D. Trimming shortened V by 4 bases and J by 0 bases, and 10 bases separated the two germline ends. Germline V gene lookup returns CDR1 SEHNR and CDR2 FQNEAQ (reference sequence). The CDR3 sequence is 15 residues long. CDR3 sequence reads: CASSSPPGSGNTIYF. Written as DNA, the CDR3 is TGTGCCAGCAGCTCCCCCCCCGGCTCTGGAAACACCATATATTTT.

This clone was detected only a few times. The chain has TRBV7-2 and TRBJ2-4, with TRBD1 matching 7 bases. The germline V gene encodes CDR1 SGHTA and CDR2 FQGNSA. The V gene end was trimmed by 5 bases and the J gene end by 4 bases; junction bases not matched to a gene: 11. The CDR3 contains 16 residues. The CDR3 DNA sequence: TGTGCCAGCAGCCGCAACCGGGACAGACCTAAAAACATTCAGTACTTC. This codes for CASSRNRDRPKNIQYF.

The V gene is TRBV28, the J gene TRBJ1-1, with D tentatively TRBD1 (5 bases). The CDR3 extends over 13 amino acids. The germline V and J ends were trimmed by 7 bases and 5 bases, with 14 bases remaining between them. Looked up from germline, CDR1 is MDHEN and CDR2 is SYDVKM. CDR3 sequence (DNA): TGTGCCAGCACCTCGGGCGGGGGGACTGAAGCTTTCTTT. Amino acid sequence: CASTSGGGTEAFF.

V and J are TRBV29-1 and TRBJ1-1; D is perhaps TRBD1 (5 bases). V shed 3 bases and J shed 10 bases, with 15 bases lying between them. Looked up from germline, CDR1 is SQVTM and CDR2 is ANQGSEA. The CDR3 is 12 amino acids. CDR3 sequence (DNA): TGCAGCGTTGACTCTCGGCAGGGTCCAGCTTTCTTT. This encodes CSVDSRQGPAFF.

The chain is built from TRBV4-1 and TRBJ1-2; 9 positions agree with TRBD1. The junction had 10 bases not matched to a gene; V was cut back by 1 base and J by 4 bases. Per the germline V gene, CDR1 is MGHRA and CDR2 is YSYEKL. This CDR3 has 17 amino acids. The CDR3 DNA is TGCGCCAGCAGCCAAGCTCTCAGTGGGACAGGGTCCTATGGCTACACCTTC. It yields the protein CASSQALSGTGSYGYTF.

The J gene is TRBJ1-4, the V gene TRBV7-9; D unclear. CDR1 is SEHNR and CDR2 is FQNEAQ in the germline V gene (reference sequence). The CDR3 contains 15 residues. The V end lost 5 bases, the J end lost 3 bases, and 13 bases lay between the germline ends. CDR3 region: CASSRRIAANEKLFF. The CDR3 DNA follows: TGTGCCAGCAGCCGTCGAATAGCGGCTAATGAAAAACTGTTTTTT.

The CDR3 DNA follows: TGCGCCAGCAGCCAAGATTCATTCAGGGACTATGGCTACACCTTC. Translating it yields CASSQDSFRDYGYTF. The chain combines TRBV4-3 with TRBJ1-2; weak D call: TRBD1 (5 bases). CDR1 and CDR2 (germline): LGHNA, YSLEER. This CDR3 has 15 amino acids. Trimming shortened V by 0 bases and J by 3 bases, and 11 bases separated the two germline ends.

J is TRBJ1-6 and V is TRBV6-5; TRBD1 might be the D (6 bases). Trimming removed 5 bases from V and 8 bases from J, with 7 bases in between. Germline CDR1 and CDR2: MNHEY and SVGAGI. CDR3 length: 12 residues. CDR3 amino acids: CASSHRDSPLHF. The CDR3 DNA reads TGTGCCAGCAGTCACAGGGATTCACCCCTCCACTTT.

The chain recombines TRBV7-2 with TRBJ2-3, with 8 bases aligning to TRBD2. The germline V gene encodes CDR1 SGHTA and CDR2 FQGNSA. This CDR3 contains 16 residues. The junction had 10 bases not matched to a gene; V was cut back by 1 base and J by 7 bases. CDR3 loop: CASSLVRRGVMNTQYF. Here the CDR3 DNA reads TGTGCCAGCAGCTTAGTTCGGCGGGGGGTAATGAATACGCAGTATTTT.

V usage is TRBV2 and J usage is TRBJ1-1; 9 nucleotides match TRBD1. The CDR3 covers 15 residues. The germline gives CDR1 SNHLY, CDR2 FYNNEI. The trim removed 3 bases at V and 4 bases at J, leaving 6 bases unmatched. This chain's CDR3 is CASSEHRGLVTEAFF. The CDR3 DNA reads TGTGCCAGCAGTGAGCACAGGGGGCTAGTCACTGAAGCTTTCTTT.

The gene calls are TRBV30 and TRBJ2-7, with D possibly matching TRBD2 (6 bases). The CDR3 extends over 13 amino acids. The germline V gene encodes CDR1 GTSNPN and CDR2 SVGIG (reference sequence). Trimming took 0 bases from V and 6 from J, leaving 12 bases between them. In DNA, the CDR3 is TGTGCCTGGAGTGTACTGCGGGGTGGCGAGCAGTACTTC. Amino acids: CAWSVLRGGEQYF.

As to this clone: This same CDR3 is encoded by further DNA sequences in the sample. The V and J genes are TRBV5-1 and TRBJ1-2; D is ambiguous. Trimming stripped 3 bases from V and 4 bases from J, with 19 bases between. The CDR3 spans 16 residues. Germline V gives CDR1 SGHRS, CDR2 YFSETQ. CDR3 protein: CASSSPGGGKSYGYTF. Here the CDR3 DNA reads TGCGCCAGCAGCTCACCAGGCGGAGGGAAGTCCTATGGCTACACCTTC.

Only a few counts were recorded for this clone. The rearrangement links TRBV6-1 to TRBJ1-2, with TRBD1 as a possible D gene (5 bases). The length of the CDR3 is 17 residues. Trimming pared 4 bases from V and 1 base from J, leaving 19 bases between. Germline loops: CDR1 MNHNS, CDR2 SASEGT. CDR3 region: CASSGPPGLNVNYGYTF. The CDR3 DNA sequence: TGTGCCAGCAGTGGGCCCCCAGGGCTCAACGTTAACTATGGCTACACCTTC.

The chain links TRBV5-1 to TRBJ2-2; no clear D. Germline CDR1 reads SGHRS; CDR2 reads YFSETQ. Trimming removed 3 bases at V and 10 bases at J, with 7 bases between. This CDR3 region has 11 residues. The CDR3: CASSSYLELFF. CDR3 coding DNA: TGCGCCAGCAGCTCCTATCTGGAGCTGTTTTTT.

This clone was observed once. J is TRBJ2-3 and V is TRBV29-1; maybe TRBD1 (6 bases). This CDR3 has 13 residues. Deletions cut 8 bases from V and 1 base from J, with 13 bases between. CDR1 SQVTM and CDR2 ANQGSEA come from the germline V gene. The CDR3 protein is CSLLGARTDTQYF. CDR3 coding DNA: TGCAGCCTTCTGGGGGCCCGCACAGATACGCAGTATTTT.